One sample yielded the 16 T cell receptor beta chains listed below, sequenced in a study of shared clonotypes between healthy human individuals. Profiled with immunoSEQ multiplex PCR; TCRdb holds only in-frame clones, not every one. The table lists about 2.2 million clones, approximately 94% of them singletons, with 1.5% to 2% in the top ten. Naive CD8 cells lacked CD45RO and underwent positive selection for CCR7, leaving out terminally differentiated effector memory CD45RA+ cells. Material: naive CD8+ T cells from PBMCs. Receptors were obtained from a young man in good health. Some clones in this sample may be carry-over from other donors' samples.

This chain joins TRBV4-1 and TRBJ2-3; TRBD2 matches at 7 bases. Germline V CDR1 and CDR2: MGHRA, YSYEKL. Trimming removed 1 base from V and 2 bases from J; junction bases left unmatched: 6. CDR3 length: 16 amino acids. In DNA form, the CDR3 reads TGCGCCAGCAGCCAAGGACGCGGGACTACCACAGATACGCAGTATTTT. Protein sequence: CASSQGRGTTTDTQYF.

This clone was seen just once. The V and J genes are TRBV16 and TRBJ2-1, with D perhaps TRBD2 (5 bases). This CDR3 region has 14 residues. The V end was cut by 4 bases, the J end by 1 base, with 8 bases between. Germline assignment: CDR1 KGHSY and CDR2 FQNENV. The CDR3 here is CASSPSGSYNEQFF. CDR3 DNA sequence: TGTGCCAGCAGCCCCTCGGGATCCTACAATGAGCAGTTCTTC. The full variable domain, with the rest looked up from reference TRBV16 and TRBJ2-1, is GEEVAQTPKHLVRGEGQKAKLYCAPIKGHSYVFWYQQVLKNEFKFLISFQNENVFDETGMPKERFSAKCLPNSPCSLEIQATKLEDSAVYFCASSPSGSYNEQFFGPGTRLTVL.

The chain links TRBV28 to TRBJ2-5, with D possibly TRBD1 on 6 matching bases. Germline V gene data show CDR1 as MDHEN and CDR2 as SYDVKM. V was cut by 6 bases and J by 1 base, with 12 bases left in between. The CDR3 is made up of 14 amino acids. CDR3 amino acids: CASSIRQVQETQYF. DNA of the CDR3: TGTGCCAGCAGCATCCGACAGGTCCAAGAGACCCAGTACTTC.

V gene TRBV7-2 combines with J gene TRBJ2-3; 8 nucleotides line up with TRBD2. After removal of 4 bases from V and 1 base from J, the junction contained 13 bases not matched to a gene. Looked up from germline, CDR1 is SGHTA and CDR2 is FQGNSA. The CDR3 loop spans 18 amino acids. The CDR3 spells CASSSGTRGLTGTDTQYF. The DNA for the CDR3 is TGTGCCAGCAGCTCCGGGACTAGAGGGCTAACTGGCACAGATACGCAGTATTTT.

This clone occurred once. The genes are TRBV7-3 and TRBJ2-1; 14 bases agree with TRBD2. The V segment lost 1 base and the J segment 8 bases; nucleotides outside the gene matches: 7. Germline CDR1 is SGHTA and CDR2 is FQGTGA. This CDR3 is 17 amino acids long. The CDR3 loop reads CASSLRAGLAGVDEQFF. Here the CDR3 DNA reads TGTGCCAGCAGCTTAAGGGCGGGACTAGCGGGAGTGGATGAGCAGTTCTTC.

Only a few counts were recorded for this clone. The CDR3 DNA follows: TGCGCCAGCAGTTGGGAAGGGGAGGCTTTCTTT. Its translation is CASSWEGEAFF. V and J are TRBV5-1 and TRBJ1-1; the D gene is possibly TRBD1 (5 bases). V shed 5 bases and J shed 11 bases, with 13 bases lying between them. CDR1 is SGHRS and CDR2 is YFSETQ in the germline V gene. The CDR3 has 11 amino acids. The full variable domain, completed using reference TRBV5-1 and TRBJ1-1, is KAGVTQTPRYLIKTRGQQVTLSCSPISGHRSVSWYQQTPGQGLQFLFEYFSETQRNKGNFPGRFSGRQFSNSRSEMNVSTLELGDSALYLCASSWEGEAFFGQGTRLTVV.

V and J are TRBV5-6 and TRBJ2-1, with 7 bases identical to TRBD2. Trimming removed 4 bases from V and 0 bases from J; junction bases left unmatched: 7. CDR3 length: 16 amino acids. The germline V gene has CDR1 SGHDT and CDR2 YYEEEE. The CDR3 nucleotides are TGTGCCAGCAGCCCACGAGCGGGACGCTCCTACAATGAGCAGTTCTTC. This gives the protein CASSPRAGRSYNEQFF.

The chain combines TRBV7-9 with TRBJ2-7; the D gene is possibly TRBD2 (5 bases). V lost 1 base and J lost 7, with 20 bases in between. The CDR3 loop spans 16 amino acids. The germline V gene has CDR1 SEHNR and CDR2 FQNEAQ (reference sequence). The CDR3 coding sequence is TGTGCCAGCAGCTTAGGCGGAAGGGCCCGTTCGGGGGAGCAGTACTTC. This encodes CASSLGGRARSGEQYF.

The CDR3: CASSLAYKEGNYGYTF. In nucleotides, the CDR3 is TGTGCCAGCAGCTTGGCCTATAAGGAGGGGAACTATGGCTACACCTTC. This sequence joins TRBV5-6 and TRBJ1-2, with D tentatively TRBD1 (5 bases). Between the trimmed V and J ends, which lost 0 bases and 2 bases, there was a span of 14 bases. Germline V CDR1 and CDR2: SGHDT, YYEEEE. There are 16 residues in the CDR3.

The rearrangement uses TRBV27 and TRBJ2-7; 11 bases are a match to TRBD1. Per germline, CDR1 MNHEY and CDR2 SMNVEV (reference sequence). The V gene end was trimmed by 6 bases and the J gene end by 6 bases; junction bases not matched to a gene: 13. The CDR3 is made up of 16 amino acids. In DNA, the CDR3 is TGTGCCAGCAGCACCCTCGGGGACAGGGGGGGAGTCGAGCAGTACTTC. This encodes CASSTLGDRGGVEQYF.

V is TRBV10-3 and J is TRBJ2-3, with 10 bases identical to TRBD2. The J segment lost 4 bases and the V segment lost 4 bases, leaving 14 bases of the junction unmatched. Germline assignment: CDR1 ENHRY and CDR2 SYGVKD. The CDR3 is 18 amino acids. Here the CDR3 DNA reads TGTGCCATCAGTGTAGTCGGGGAGGGACTAGCGCGTGCAGATACGCAGTATTTT. Encoded protein: CAISVVGEGLARADTQYF.

The rearrangement uses TRBV4-3 and TRBJ2-7; 7 bases are shared with TRBD2. The germline V gene has CDR1 LGHNA and CDR2 YSLEER. The V segment lost 3 bases and the J segment 2 bases; nucleotides outside the gene matches: 16. This CDR3 is built from 18 residues. The CDR3 reads CASSHARGAAGPTYEQYF. CDR3 DNA sequence: TGCGCCAGCAGCCACGCCAGAGGGGCAGCGGGGCCCACCTACGAGCAGTACTTC.

The genes are TRBV27 and TRBJ2-5; either TRBD1 or TRBD2 may supply D (5 bases each). Trimming removed 4 bases at V and 5 bases at J, with 17 bases between. The CDR3 loop spans 15 amino acids. Looked up from germline, CDR1 is MNHEY and CDR2 is SMNVEV (reference sequence). The CDR3: CASSSGTDAFETQYF. CDR3 bases: TGTGCCAGCAGTTCCGGGACGGACGCTTTTGAGACCCAGTACTTC.

CDR3 loop: CASSLHRSGDTGELFF. Written as DNA, the CDR3 is TGCGCCAGCAGCCTCCACAGGTCGGGGGACACCGGGGAGCTGTTTTTT. The J gene is TRBJ2-2, the V gene TRBV5-1; weak D call: TRBD2 (6 bases). The germline V and J ends were trimmed by 4 bases and 3 bases, with 16 bases remaining between them. The CDR3 is made up of 16 amino acids. The germline V gene encodes CDR1 SGHRS and CDR2 YFSETQ.

The J gene is TRBJ2-5, the V gene TRBV7-7, with D uncertain. CDR3 size: 14 residues. With 1 base removed from V and 1 base from J, the gap between germline ends came to 7 bases. Germline V gene sequence: CDR1 SSHAT, CDR2 FNYEAQ (reference sequence). This CDR3 is CASSLGYSQETQYF. The CDR3, as DNA: TGTGCCAGCAGCTTAGGATACAGCCAAGAGACCCAGTACTTC.

V and J are TRBV29-1 and TRBJ2-7; a possible D gene is TRBD1 (7 bases). The CDR3 contains 13 residues. The germline V and J ends were trimmed by 4 bases and 6 bases, with 16 bases remaining between them. Germline values: CDR1 SQVTM, CDR2 ANQGSEA. The CDR3 spells CSVAGGGRGEQYF. DNA for the CDR3: TGCAGCGTTGCAGGGGGAGGCCGAGGCGAGCAGTACTTC.